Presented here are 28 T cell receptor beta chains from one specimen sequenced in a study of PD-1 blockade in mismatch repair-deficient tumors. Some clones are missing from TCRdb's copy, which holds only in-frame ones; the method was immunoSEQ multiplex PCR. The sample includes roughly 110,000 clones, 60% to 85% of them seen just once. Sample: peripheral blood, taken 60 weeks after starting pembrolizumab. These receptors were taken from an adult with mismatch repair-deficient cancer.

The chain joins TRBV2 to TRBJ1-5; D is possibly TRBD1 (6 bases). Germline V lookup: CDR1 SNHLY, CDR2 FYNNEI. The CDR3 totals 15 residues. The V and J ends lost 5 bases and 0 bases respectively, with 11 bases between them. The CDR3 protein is CASSTGHSSNQPQHF. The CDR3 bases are TGTGCCAGCAGTACGGGACACAGTAGCAATCAGCCCCAGCATTTT.

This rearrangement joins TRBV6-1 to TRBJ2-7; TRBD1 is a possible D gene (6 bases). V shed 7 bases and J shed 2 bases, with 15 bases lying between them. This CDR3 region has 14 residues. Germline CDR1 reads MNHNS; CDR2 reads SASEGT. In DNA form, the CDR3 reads TGTGCCAGCACCGAGGGTAGGGGGACCTACGAGCAGTACTTC. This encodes CASTEGRGTYEQYF.

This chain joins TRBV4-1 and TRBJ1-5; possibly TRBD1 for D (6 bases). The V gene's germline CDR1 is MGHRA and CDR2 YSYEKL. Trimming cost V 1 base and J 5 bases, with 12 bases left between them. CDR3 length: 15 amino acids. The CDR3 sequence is CASSQALGGDQPQHF. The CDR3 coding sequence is TGCGCCAGCAGCCAAGCGTTAGGGGGAGATCAGCCCCAGCATTTT.

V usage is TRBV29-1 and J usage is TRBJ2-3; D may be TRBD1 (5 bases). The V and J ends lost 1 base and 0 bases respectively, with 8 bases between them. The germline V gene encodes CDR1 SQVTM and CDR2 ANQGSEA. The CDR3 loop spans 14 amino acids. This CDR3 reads CSVEGTKSTDTQYF. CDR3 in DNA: TGCAGCGTTGAAGGGACAAAGAGCACAGATACGCAGTATTTT.

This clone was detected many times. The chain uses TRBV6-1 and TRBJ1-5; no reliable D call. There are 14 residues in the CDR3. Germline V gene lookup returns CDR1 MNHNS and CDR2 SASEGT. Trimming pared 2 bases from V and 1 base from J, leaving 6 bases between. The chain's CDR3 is CASSEFDSNQPQHF. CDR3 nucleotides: TGTGCCAGCAGTGAATTCGACAGCAATCAGCCCCAGCATTTT.

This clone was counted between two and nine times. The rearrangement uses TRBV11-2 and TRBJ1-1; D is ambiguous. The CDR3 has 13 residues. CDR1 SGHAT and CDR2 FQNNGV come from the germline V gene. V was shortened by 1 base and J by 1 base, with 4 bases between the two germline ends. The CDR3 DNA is TGTGCCAGCAGCTTAGGACGGAACACTGAAGCTTTCTTT. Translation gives CASSLGRNTEAFF.

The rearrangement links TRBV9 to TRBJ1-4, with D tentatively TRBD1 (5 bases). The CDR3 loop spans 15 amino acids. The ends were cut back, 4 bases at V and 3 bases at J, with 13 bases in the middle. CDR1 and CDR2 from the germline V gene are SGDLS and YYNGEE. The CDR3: CASSTFPGANEKLFF. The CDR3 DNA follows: TGTGCCAGCAGCACCTTTCCGGGGGCTAATGAAAAACTGTTTTTT.

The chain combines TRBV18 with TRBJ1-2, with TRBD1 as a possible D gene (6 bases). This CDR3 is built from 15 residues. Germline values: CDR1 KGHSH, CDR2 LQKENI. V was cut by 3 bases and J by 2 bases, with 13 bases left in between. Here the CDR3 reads CASSPGQLANYGYTF. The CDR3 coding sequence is TGTGCCAGCTCACCTGGACAGCTTGCAAACTATGGCTACACCTTC.

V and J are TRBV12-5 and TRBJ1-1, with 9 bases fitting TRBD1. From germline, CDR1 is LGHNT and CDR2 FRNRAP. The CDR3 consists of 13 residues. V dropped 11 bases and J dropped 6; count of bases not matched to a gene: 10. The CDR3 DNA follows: TGTGCTTCATTAACAGGGGGCATCGCTGAAGCTTTCTTT. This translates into CASLTGGIAEAFF.

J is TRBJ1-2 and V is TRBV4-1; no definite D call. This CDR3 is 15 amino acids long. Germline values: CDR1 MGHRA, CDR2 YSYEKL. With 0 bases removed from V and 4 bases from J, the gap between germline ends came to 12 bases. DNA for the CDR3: TGCGCCAGCAGCCAAGAGCATCCGACACGCTATGGCTACACCTTC. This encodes CASSQEHPTRYGYTF.

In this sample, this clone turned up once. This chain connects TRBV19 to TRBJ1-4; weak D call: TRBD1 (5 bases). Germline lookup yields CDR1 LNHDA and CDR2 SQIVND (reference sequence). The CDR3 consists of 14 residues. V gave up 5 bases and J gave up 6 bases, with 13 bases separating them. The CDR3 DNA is TGTGCCAGTAGTCCCCGCCGGGGGGATGAAAAACTGTTTTTT. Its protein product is CASSPRRGDEKLFF.

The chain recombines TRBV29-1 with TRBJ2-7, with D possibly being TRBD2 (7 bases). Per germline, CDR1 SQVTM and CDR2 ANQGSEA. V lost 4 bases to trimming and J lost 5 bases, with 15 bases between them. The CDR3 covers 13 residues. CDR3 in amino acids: CSVVGGVGDEQYF. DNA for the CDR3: TGCAGCGTTGTAGGGGGGGTAGGGGACGAGCAGTACTTC.

CDR3 sequence: CASSPGQGGNQPQHF. The CDR3 DNA reads TGTGCCAGCTCACCAGGACAGGGAGGAAATCAGCCCCAGCATTTT. The chain recombines TRBV18 with TRBJ1-5, with 8 positions matching TRBD1. CDR1 is KGHSH and CDR2 is LQKENI in the germline V gene. The CDR3 is 15 amino acids. Trimming cost V 2 bases and J 4 bases; bases outside gene matches: 4.

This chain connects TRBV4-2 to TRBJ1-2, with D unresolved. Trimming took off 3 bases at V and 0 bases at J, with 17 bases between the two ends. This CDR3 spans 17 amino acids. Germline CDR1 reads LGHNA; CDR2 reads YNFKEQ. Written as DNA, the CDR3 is TGTGCCAGCAGCCACTTAAAGAGGCCCCAGGCTAACTATGGCTACACCTTC. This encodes CASSHLKRPQANYGYTF.

DNA of the CDR3: TGTGCCAGTAGTATAGGCCCCGGAATAGGCGACAATGAGCAGTTCTTC. Translation gives CASSIGPGIGDNEQFF. This chain links TRBV19 with TRBJ2-1, with D hard to call. V was pared by 1 base and J by 5 bases, with 15 bases between. Germline CDR1 LNHDA, CDR2 SQIVND (reference sequence). The CDR3 is 16 amino acids.

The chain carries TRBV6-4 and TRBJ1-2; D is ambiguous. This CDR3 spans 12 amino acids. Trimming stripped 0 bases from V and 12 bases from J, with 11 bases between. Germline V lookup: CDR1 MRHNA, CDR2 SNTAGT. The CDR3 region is CASSDSKGSNTF. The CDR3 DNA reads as TGTGCCAGCAGTGACTCAAAAGGGTCGAACACCTTC.

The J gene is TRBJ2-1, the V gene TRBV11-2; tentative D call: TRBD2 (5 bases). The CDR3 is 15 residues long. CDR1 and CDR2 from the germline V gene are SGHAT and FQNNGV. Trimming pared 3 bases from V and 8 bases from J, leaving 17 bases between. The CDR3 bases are TGTGCCAGCAGCTTGAACCCGGGATGGTCGTATGAGCAGTTCTTC. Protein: CASSLNPGWSYEQFF.

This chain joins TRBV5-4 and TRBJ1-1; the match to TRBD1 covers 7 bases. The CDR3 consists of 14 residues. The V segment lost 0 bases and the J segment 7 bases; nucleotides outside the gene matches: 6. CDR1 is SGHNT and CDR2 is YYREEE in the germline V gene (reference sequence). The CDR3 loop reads CASSLDRGRDEAFF. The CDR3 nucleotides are TGTGCCAGCAGCTTGGACAGGGGAAGGGATGAAGCTTTCTTT.

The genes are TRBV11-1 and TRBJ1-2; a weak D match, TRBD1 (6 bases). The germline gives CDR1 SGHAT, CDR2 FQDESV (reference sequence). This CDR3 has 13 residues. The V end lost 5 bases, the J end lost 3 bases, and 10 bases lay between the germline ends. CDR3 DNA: TGTGCCAGCAGCCAGAGGGGGTACTATGGCTACACCTTC. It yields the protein CASSQRGYYGYTF.

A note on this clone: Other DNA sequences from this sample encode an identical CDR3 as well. The CDR3 loop is CASSFTDTQYF. CDR3 DNA sequence: TGTGCCAGCAGCTTCACAGATACGCAGTATTTT. V gene TRBV14 combines with J gene TRBJ2-3; D remains ambiguous. The V gene's germline CDR1 is SGHDN and CDR2 FVKESK. The CDR3 covers 11 residues. The germline V and J ends were trimmed by 5 bases and 2 bases, with 2 bases remaining between them.

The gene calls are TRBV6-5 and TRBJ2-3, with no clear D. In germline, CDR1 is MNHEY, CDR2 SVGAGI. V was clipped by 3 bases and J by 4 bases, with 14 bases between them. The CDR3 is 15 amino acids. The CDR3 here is CASSYSSVSPDTQYF. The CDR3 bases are TGTGCCAGCAGTTATTCGTCTGTATCCCCAGATACGCAGTATTTT.

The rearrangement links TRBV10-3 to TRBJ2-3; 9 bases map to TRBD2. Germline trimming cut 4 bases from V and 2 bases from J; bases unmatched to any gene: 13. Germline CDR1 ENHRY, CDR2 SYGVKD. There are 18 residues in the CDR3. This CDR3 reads CAISGLAVAQPDTDTQYF. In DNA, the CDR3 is TGTGCCATCAGTGGACTAGCGGTAGCTCAACCGGACACAGATACGCAGTATTTT.

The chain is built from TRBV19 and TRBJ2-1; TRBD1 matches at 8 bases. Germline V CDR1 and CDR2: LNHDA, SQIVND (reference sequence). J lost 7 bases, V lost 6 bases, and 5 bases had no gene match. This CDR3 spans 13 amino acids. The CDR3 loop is CASRGQGANEQFF. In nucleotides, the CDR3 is TGTGCCAGTAGAGGCCAGGGGGCGAATGAGCAGTTCTTC.

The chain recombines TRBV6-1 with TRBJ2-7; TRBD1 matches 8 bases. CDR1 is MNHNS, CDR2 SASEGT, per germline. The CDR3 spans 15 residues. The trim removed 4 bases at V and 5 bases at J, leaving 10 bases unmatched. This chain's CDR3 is CASSGRDRTLNEQYF. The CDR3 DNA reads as TGTGCCAGCAGTGGTCGGGACAGGACCCTAAACGAGCAGTACTTC.

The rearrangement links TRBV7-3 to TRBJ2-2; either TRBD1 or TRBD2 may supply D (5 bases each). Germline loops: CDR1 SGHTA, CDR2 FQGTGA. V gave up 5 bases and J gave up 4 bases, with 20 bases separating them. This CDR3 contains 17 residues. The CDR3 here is CASSPQGIVGATGELFF. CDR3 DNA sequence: TGTGCCAGCAGCCCCCAGGGAATCGTCGGGGCCACCGGGGAGCTGTTTTTT.

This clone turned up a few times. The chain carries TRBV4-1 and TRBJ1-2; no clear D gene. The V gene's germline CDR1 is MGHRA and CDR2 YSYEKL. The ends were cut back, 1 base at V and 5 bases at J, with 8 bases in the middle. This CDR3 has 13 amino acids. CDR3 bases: TGCGCCAGCAGCCAAGCGTCCGGTTATGGCTACACCTTC. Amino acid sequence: CASSQASGYGYTF.

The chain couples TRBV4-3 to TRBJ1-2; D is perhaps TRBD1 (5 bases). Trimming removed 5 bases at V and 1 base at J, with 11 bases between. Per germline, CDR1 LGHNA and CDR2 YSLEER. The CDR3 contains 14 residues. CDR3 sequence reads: CASSWGRRNYGYTF. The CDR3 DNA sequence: TGCGCCAGCAGCTGGGGCCGACGTAACTATGGCTACACCTTC.

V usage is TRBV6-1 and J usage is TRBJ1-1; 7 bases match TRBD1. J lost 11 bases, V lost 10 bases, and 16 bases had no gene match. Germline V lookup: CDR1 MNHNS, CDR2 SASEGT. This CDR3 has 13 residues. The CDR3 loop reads CATPPEGGRRAFF. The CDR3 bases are TGTGCCACCCCGCCGGAAGGGGGCAGGCGTGCTTTCTTT.